This T cell receptor (beta chain) came from a study of cytomegalovirus exposure and HLA in healthy donors. Findings of the study overall: Fewer N-insertions (relative to the approximately 700-donor mean) were reportedly seen in an Asian-associated ancestry cluster in a later analysis.

V was cut by 3 bases and J by 3 bases, with 9 bases left in between. The germline gives CDR1 SGHTA, CDR2 FQGNSA. The CDR3 runs to 13 residues. Researchers ran the PCR with 60 Vbeta and 13 Jbeta primers. The protocol was immunoSEQ multiplex PCR, while the TCRdb copy is restricted to in-frame clones and leaves out a portion. The sample includes around 100,000 clones, roughly four fifths of them seen just once. Concerning this clone: As yet, its antigen is unknown.

The rearrangement links TRBV7-2 to TRBJ2-7; D is possibly TRBD1 (7 bases). The sequencing sample was made of PBMCs. The origin of this receptor is a male donor in good health and CMV-seropositive. CDR3 loop: CASSLRDSYEQYF. CDR3 bases: TGTGCCAGCAGCTTGCGGGACAGCTACGAGCAGTACTTC.